The clone carrying this T cell receptor (beta chain) was counted many times. The antigen is not known. CDR3 size: 17 residues. The germline gives CDR1 DFQATT, CDR2 SNEGSKA (reference sequence). Trimming at V came to 1 base and at J to 8 bases, leaving 8 bases not matched to a gene. The data derive from a study of glioma-infiltrating T cells. Broader study findings: Gliomas, especially low-grade, showed above-expected tissue-blood divergence; non-neoplastic patients showed below. Very few CDR3 sequences were shared between tissue and blood.

Amplification of TCR alpha and beta CDR3 regions from RNA used iRepertoire nested multiplex PCR. MiXCR, applied by TCRdb to the multiplex PCR reads, yields one record per CDR3 protein. This table holds about 180,000 distinct CDR3 sequences, around 40% found once. The source is a human donor with low-grade glioma or glioblastoma, undergoing nonglioma brain surgery, or in good health (not recorded which). The genes are TRBV20-1 and TRBJ2-1; TRBD2 matches at 16 bases. The sequenced sample was glioma tissue, nonneoplastic brain tissue, or PBMCs (not recorded which). The CDR3 DNA reads as TGCAGTGCTAGAGGAGACCCGGGACTAGCGGGAGGGGATGAGCAGTTCTTC. It yields the protein CSARGDPGLAGGDEQFF.